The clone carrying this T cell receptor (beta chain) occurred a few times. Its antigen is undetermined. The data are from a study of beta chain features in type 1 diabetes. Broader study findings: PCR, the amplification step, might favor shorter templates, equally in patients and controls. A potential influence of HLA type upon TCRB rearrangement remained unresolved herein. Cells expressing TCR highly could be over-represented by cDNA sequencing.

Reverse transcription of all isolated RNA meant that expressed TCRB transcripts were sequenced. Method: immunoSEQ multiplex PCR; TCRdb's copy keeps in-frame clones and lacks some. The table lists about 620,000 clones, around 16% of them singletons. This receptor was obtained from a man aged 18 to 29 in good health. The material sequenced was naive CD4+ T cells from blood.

The CDR3 is CASSLRAASSSPLHF. The CDR3 coding sequence is TGCGCCAGCAGCTTGCGAGCGGCCAGTTCTTCACCCCTCCACTTT. The chain is built from TRBV5-1 and TRBJ1-6; D is undetermined. The CDR3 length is 15 residues. CDR1 SGHRS and CDR2 YFSETQ come from the germline V gene. V was shortened by 1 base and J by 9 bases, with 14 bases between the two germline ends.